This TCR beta chain appears in the sequencing data of a study of Graves' ophthalmopathy and Graves' hyperthyroidism. Transcripts of RNA were the source for amplifying TCR beta CDR3 regions. Amplification began with first-round RT-PCR using HTBI primers, then second-round multiplex PCR was performed. TCRdb independently ran MiXCR on the multiplex PCR reads; one entry per CDR3 protein. The sample includes some 350,000 distinct CDR3 sequences, roughly 15% of them seen just once. This clonotype has at least ten counts. CDR1 and CDR2 from the germline V gene are MNHNS and SASEGT. This CDR3 has 13 residues. Trimming left V 6 bases short and J 1 base short, with 9 bases between.

The sequence came from an adult woman with stable Graves' hyperthyroidism. The chain couples TRBV6-1 to TRBJ2-5; D remains unclear. The sequenced material came from peripheral blood. This CDR3 reads CASSRLIQETQYF. CDR3 nucleotide sequence: TGTGCCAGCAGCAGACTGATCCAAGAGACCCAGTACTTC.